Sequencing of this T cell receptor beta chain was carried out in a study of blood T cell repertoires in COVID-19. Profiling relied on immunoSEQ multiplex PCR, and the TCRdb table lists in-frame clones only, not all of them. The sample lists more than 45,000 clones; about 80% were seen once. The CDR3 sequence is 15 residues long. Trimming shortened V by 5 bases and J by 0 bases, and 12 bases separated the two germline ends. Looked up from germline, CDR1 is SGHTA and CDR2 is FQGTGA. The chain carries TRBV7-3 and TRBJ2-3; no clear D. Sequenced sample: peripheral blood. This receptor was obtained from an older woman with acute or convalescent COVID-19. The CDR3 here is CASSRTPSSTDTQYF. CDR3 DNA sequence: TGTGCCAGCAGCCGAACACCCTCTAGCACAGATACGCAGTATTTT.